This T cell receptor (beta chain) was recovered during a study of cytotoxic CD8 clonotypes in ibrutinib-treated CLL. Here immunoSEQ multiplex PCR was the method, and the copy in TCRdb shows in-frame clones only, minus some. This sample has 300,000 to 350,000 clones, with roughly 79% found just once. This CDR3 has 14 amino acids. Germline CDR1 SGHDT, CDR2 YYEEEE. V was pared by 0 bases and J by 0 bases, with 7 bases between. This chain joins TRBV5-6 and TRBJ2-7; D ambiguous. The sequencing here drew on PBMCs, taken before ibrutinib treatment. The sequence derives from a human donor with chronic lymphocytic leukemia. CDR3: CASSLAAGSYEQYF. In DNA, the CDR3 is TGTGCCAGCAGCTTGGCCGCCGGCTCCTACGAGCAGTACTTC.